One and the same sample provided the 18 T cell receptor beta chains below, sequenced in a study of glioma-infiltrating T cells after dendritic cell vaccination. TCRdb keeps only in-frame clones here, not all; method: immunoSEQ multiplex PCR. The sample comprises approximately 90,000 clones, approximately 87% of which are singletons, and about 2.9% rests with the top ten. The material sequenced was blood, taken before dendritic cell vaccination. These receptors came from a human donor with glioblastoma.

The chain joins TRBV5-1 to TRBJ1-2, with a tentative D call TRBD1 (6 bases). The germline V gene encodes CDR1 SGHRS and CDR2 YFSETQ. The CDR3 sequence is 15 residues long. The V and J ends lost 4 bases and 2 bases respectively, with 15 bases between them. In DNA form, the CDR3 reads TGCGCCAGCAGCGTCGCGGGGGGCCTAAACTATGGCTACACCTTC. Translating gives CASSVAGGLNYGYTF. Supplemented by reference TRBV5-1 and TRBJ1-2, the full variable domain reads KAGVTQTPRYLIKTRGQQVTLSCSPISGHRSVSWYQQTPGQGLQFLFEYFSETQRNKGNFPGRFSGRQFSNSRSEMNVSTLELGDSALYLCASSVAGGLNYGYTFGSGTRLTVV.

The chain has TRBV5-1 and TRBJ1-1, with D maybe TRBD1 (5 bases). Germline CDR1 SGHRS, CDR2 YFSETQ. V dropped 7 bases and J dropped 0 bases, with 10 bases sitting between them. The CDR3 loop spans 13 amino acids. CDR3 DNA sequence: TGCGCCAGCTGTTCAGGGATGAACACTGAAGCTTTCTTT. Encoded protein: CASCSGMNTEAFF.

This chain connects TRBV10-1 to TRBJ2-5, with 9 positions matching TRBD2. V shed 1 base and J 1 base; nucleotides not matched to a gene: 1. CDR3 length: 15 residues. Germline CDR1 is WNHNN and CDR2 is SYGVQD (reference sequence). DNA for the CDR3: TGCGCCAGCAGTGAGTTAGCGGGGGCCCAAGAGACCCAGTACTTC. Translated: CASSELAGAQETQYF.

The genes are TRBV10-3 and TRBJ2-7; 15 bases match TRBD2. Germline-derived CDR1 and CDR2 are ENHRY and SYGVKD. Losses at the gene ends were 5 bases for V and 1 base for J; bases not matched to a gene: 9. The CDR3 contains 18 residues. CDR3 bases: TGTGCCATCAGTCCAAAAGGGACTAGCGGGGGGCAATCCTACGAGCAGTACTTC. This codes for CAISPKGTSGGQSYEQYF.

The sample holds a few counts of this clone. The CDR3 sequence is CASSQDGTGGTDTQYF. CDR3 bases: TGCGCCAGCAGCCAGGATGGGACAGGGGGGACAGATACGCAGTATTTT. V and J are TRBV4-3 and TRBJ2-3; 11 positions match TRBD1. With V trimmed by 3 bases and J by 3 bases, 5 bases remained unmatched. There are 16 residues in the CDR3. Germline values: CDR1 LGHNA, CDR2 YSLEER.

V gene TRBV6-5 combines with J gene TRBJ1-1; D unresolved. This CDR3 spans 14 amino acids. V gave up 5 bases and J gave up 1 base, with 11 bases separating them. CDR1 and CDR2 from the germline V gene are MNHEY and SVGAGI. The CDR3 sequence: CASSSTARNTEAFF. CDR3 bases: TGTGCCAGCAGTAGTACAGCACGGAACACTGAAGCTTTCTTT.

This sequence joins TRBV2 and TRBJ2-7; 8 bases fit TRBD1. Germline trimming cut 7 bases from V and 0 bases from J; bases unmatched to any gene: 2. CDR3 length equals 13 residues. CDR1 is SNHLY and CDR2 is FYNNEI in the germline V gene. DNA for the CDR3: TGTGCCAGCAAAGGGACAGGCTCCTACGAGCAGTACTTC. This encodes CASKGTGSYEQYF.

The rearrangement uses TRBV5-8 and TRBJ2-1; TRBD2 matches 8 bases. The V gene end was trimmed by 4 bases and the J gene end by 3 bases; junction bases not matched to a gene: 6. Germline V gives CDR1 SGHTS, CDR2 YDEGEE. The CDR3 totals 15 residues. CDR3 sequence: CASSLNRGGYNEQFF. The CDR3 DNA is TGTGCCAGCAGCCTGAACCGGGGGGGCTACAATGAGCAGTTCTTC.

The rearrangement links TRBV11-3 to TRBJ2-1; 11 nucleotides align to TRBD2. Per the germline V gene, CDR1 is SGHNT and CDR2 is YENEEA. The CDR3 is 16 residues long. Trimming took 3 bases from V and 5 from J; bases not matched to a gene: 6. The CDR3: CASSFEGTSGHNEQFF. CDR3 coding DNA: TGTGCCAGCAGCTTCGAAGGGACTAGCGGCCACAATGAGCAGTTCTTC. The full variable domain, its missing parts supplied by reference TRBV11-3 and TRBJ2-1, is EAGVVQSPRYKIIEKKQPVAFWCNPISGHNTLYWYLQNLGQGPELLIRYENEEAVDDSQLPKDRFSAERLKGVDSTLKIQPAELGDSAVYLCASSFEGTSGHNEQFFGPGTRLTVL.

This clone was picked up a small number of times. The J gene is TRBJ2-3, the V gene TRBV19, with 7 bases matching TRBD1. From germline, CDR1 is LNHDA and CDR2 SQIVND (reference sequence). The CDR3 is 16 amino acids. Germline trimming cut 1 base from V and 8 bases from J; bases unmatched to any gene: 12. CDR3 sequence: CASSIGRERGQGTQYF. DNA of the CDR3: TGTGCCAGTAGTATAGGAAGGGAAAGGGGGCAGGGTACGCAGTATTTT.

V gene TRBV4-2 combines with J gene TRBJ2-7, with D perhaps matching TRBD2 (6 bases). V was clipped by 0 bases and J by 2 bases, with 14 bases between them. CDR3 length: 16 amino acids. From germline, CDR1 is LGHNA and CDR2 YNFKEQ. The CDR3: CASSQDATSIAYEQYF. Here the CDR3 DNA reads TGTGCCAGCAGCCAAGATGCTACTAGCATCGCCTACGAGCAGTACTTC.

V usage is TRBV6-4 and J usage is TRBJ2-2; TRBD1 matches at 7 bases. Looked up from germline, CDR1 is MRHNA and CDR2 is SNTAGT. J was trimmed by 4 bases and V by 4 bases; bases with no gene match: 3. The CDR3 extends over 14 amino acids. DNA for the CDR3: TGTGCCAGCAGTGTGACAGGGTCCACCGGGGAGCTGTTTTTT. As protein: CASSVTGSTGELFF.

Here the CDR3 DNA reads TGTGCCAGCTCACCACAGCGGACAGGGGGCTACGAGCAGTACTTC. It is translated as CASSPQRTGGYEQYF. The rearrangement joins TRBV18 to TRBJ2-7; 10 bases are shared with TRBD1. Trimming removed 1 base from V and 3 bases from J; junction bases left unmatched: 3. Germline-derived CDR1 and CDR2 are KGHSH and LQKENI. The CDR3 extends over 15 amino acids.

The CDR3 protein is CSVLDSSSYNEQFF. As DNA, the CDR3 is TGCAGCGTTCTTGACTCTAGCTCCTACAATGAGCAGTTCTTC. V is TRBV29-1 and J is TRBJ2-1; D is ambiguous. The germline V gene has CDR1 SQVTM and CDR2 ANQGSEA. V was shortened by 5 bases and J by 0 bases, with 11 bases between the two germline ends. This CDR3 is 14 amino acids long.

V usage is TRBV5-8 and J usage is TRBJ2-3, with a weak D call TRBD2 (5 bases). V was clipped by 7 bases and J by 3 bases, with 15 bases between them. CDR1 and CDR2 (germline): SGHTS, YDEGEE. The CDR3 extends over 14 amino acids. CDR3: CASVHRGRTDTQYF. The CDR3 DNA sequence: TGTGCCAGCGTACACCGGGGAAGGACAGATACGCAGTATTTT.

Only a few counts were recorded for this clone. This chain links TRBV15 with TRBJ1-5; D might be TRBD1 (5 bases). The germline V gene has CDR1 LNHNV and CDR2 YYDKDF (reference sequence). Trimming took off 0 bases at V and 2 bases at J, with 8 bases between the two ends. This CDR3 contains 15 residues. The CDR3 nucleotides read TGTGCCACCAGCAGAGAAGTGACAGGCAATCAGCCCCAGCATTTT. This sequence encodes CATSREVTGNQPQHF.

This chain connects TRBV6-1 to TRBJ2-2; 10 bases are shared with TRBD2. The CDR3 contains 14 residues. In germline, CDR1 is MNHNS, CDR2 SASEGT. V lost 4 bases to trimming and J lost 5 bases; unmatched junction nucleotides: 1. CDR3 protein: CASSGSGRTGELFF. The CDR3 DNA sequence: TGTGCCAGCAGTGGTAGCGGGAGGACCGGGGAGCTGTTTTTT.

The rearrangement uses TRBV6-5 and TRBJ1-1; the match to TRBD1 covers 8 bases. J gave up 0 bases and V 11 bases, and 8 bases lay outside the gene matches. The CDR3 loop spans 14 amino acids. Germline V gene lookup returns CDR1 MNHEY and CDR2 SVGAGI. In DNA, the CDR3 is TGTGCCGTCCGCCAGGGGGCCCTGAACACTGAAGCTTTCTTT. It specifies CAVRQGALNTEAFF.